The next 26 T cell receptor beta chains were all read from a single sample in a study of cytomegalovirus exposure and HLA in healthy donors. The PCR employed 60 Vbeta primers together with 13 Jbeta primers. Sequenced by immunoSEQ multiplex PCR; TCRdb stores in-frame clones only, minus some. The data show roughly 90,000 clones, with 90% seen just once and less than 2.5% held by the top ten. The sequencing input was PBMCs. The receptors here all came from a man between 18 and 29 years old in good health and CMV-seronegative.

The chain carries TRBV19 and TRBJ2-1; perhaps TRBD2 as D (6 bases). The germline gives CDR1 LNHDA, CDR2 SQIVND (reference sequence). The CDR3 is 16 amino acids. V was cut by 3 bases and J by 0 bases, with 12 bases left in between. The CDR3 DNA sequence: TGTGCCAGTAGTATTGTGGAGGGTCACTCCTACAATGAGCAGTTCTTC. Encoded protein: CASSIVEGHSYNEQFF. Based on the CDR3 plus reference TRBV19 and TRBJ2-1, the full variable domain is DGGITQSPKYLFRKEGQNVTLSCEQNLNHDAMYWYRQDPGQGLRLIYYSQIVNDFQKGDIAEGYSVSREKKESFPLTVTSAQKNPTAFYLCASSIVEGHSYNEQFFGPGTRLTVL.

This sequence joins TRBV28 and TRBJ2-3, with 10 bases lining up with TRBD1. This CDR3 has 15 residues. Looked up from germline, CDR1 is MDHEN and CDR2 is SYDVKM. The V segment lost 7 bases and the J segment 4 bases; nucleotides outside the gene matches: 8. The CDR3 nucleotides read TGTGCCAGCACTCCGGTGGACAGGGGGTCAGATACGCAGTATTTT. Its translation: CASTPVDRGSDTQYF.

The chain has TRBV19 and TRBJ1-2; 7 bases are shared with TRBD1. CDR3 length equals 15 residues. After removal of 8 bases from V and 0 bases from J, the junction contained 9 bases not matched to a gene. Germline assignment: CDR1 LNHDA and CDR2 SQIVND (reference sequence). CDR3 amino acids: CASHSRGQTNYGYTF. CDR3 sequence (DNA): TGTGCCAGTCATAGCCGGGGACAGACTAACTATGGCTACACCTTC.

The sample holds one count of this clone. This chain uses TRBV2 with TRBJ2-5, with D tentatively TRBD2 (6 bases). The CDR3 has 16 residues. With 1 base removed from V and 5 bases from J, the gap between germline ends came to 17 bases. Germline loops: CDR1 SNHLY, CDR2 FYNNEI. The CDR3 loop reads CASSEGRWRGMETQYF. The CDR3 DNA reads as TGTGCCAGCAGTGAAGGCCGATGGAGGGGTATGGAGACCCAGTACTTC.

The chain links TRBV2 to TRBJ2-1; 7 bases match TRBD1. The CDR3 extends over 15 amino acids. The germline gives CDR1 SNHLY, CDR2 FYNNEI. V lost 5 bases and J lost 6; bases outside the gene matches: 10. Here the CDR3 reads CASSQYSTGSNEQFF. As DNA, the CDR3 is TGTGCCAGCAGTCAATACTCGACAGGGTCCAATGAGCAGTTCTTC.

The rearrangement joins TRBV11-1 to TRBJ2-1, with a possible D match to TRBD2 (7 bases). Trimming shortened V by 3 bases and J by 9 bases, and 18 bases separated the two germline ends. Germline V gene sequence: CDR1 SGHAT, CDR2 FQDESV (reference sequence). The CDR3 runs to 15 residues. The CDR3 spells CASSFGGLSSGEQFF. The CDR3 coding sequence is TGTGCCAGCAGCTTTGGGGGCCTCTCTAGCGGTGAGCAGTTCTTC.

A single count supports this clone. The same CDR3 arises from other DNA sequences in this sample as well. This chain links TRBV13 with TRBJ1-1; D might be TRBD1 (5 bases). Looked up from germline, CDR1 is PRHDT and CDR2 is FYEKMQ (reference sequence). The CDR3 contains 13 residues. Trimming pared 5 bases from V and 1 base from J, leaving 8 bases between. The CDR3 region is CASSRTGNTEAFF. DNA of the CDR3: TGTGCCAGCAGCCGAACAGGGAACACTGAAGCTTTCTTT.

The rearrangement joins TRBV30 to TRBJ1-5; TRBD1 aligns across 8 bases. Germline trimming cut 4 bases from V and 3 bases from J; bases unmatched to any gene: 8. The CDR3 is made up of 15 amino acids. The germline gives CDR1 GTSNPN, CDR2 SVGIG (reference sequence). The CDR3 reads CAWTPTTGANQPQHF. As DNA, the CDR3 is TGTGCCTGGACCCCAACGACAGGGGCCAATCAGCCCCAGCATTTT. Full variable domain (outside the CDR3, taken from reference TRBV30 and TRBJ1-5): SQTIHQWPATLVQPVGSPLSLECTVEGTSNPNLYWYRQAAGRGLQLLFYSVGIGQISSEVPQNLSASRPQDRQFILSSKKLLLSDSGFYLCAWTPTTGANQPQHFGDGTRLSIL.

The chain uses TRBV5-5 and TRBJ1-2; 7 nucleotides match TRBD1. Trimming removed 4 bases from V and 1 base from J; junction bases left unmatched: 7. The CDR3 is made up of 15 amino acids. Germline CDR1 is SGHKS and CDR2 is YYEKEE (reference sequence). The CDR3 DNA reads as TGTGCCAGCAGCCCGACGGACAGGATTAACTATGGCTACACCTTC. This encodes CASSPTDRINYGYTF. Filled out from reference TRBV5-5 and TRBJ1-2, the complete variable domain reads DAGVTQSPTHLIKTRGQQVTLRCSPISGHKSVSWYQQVLGQGPQFIFQYYEKEERGRGNFPDRFSARQFPNYSSELNVNALLLGDSALYLCASSPTDRINYGYTFGSGTRLTVV.

This clone appeared a single time. V is TRBV5-5 and J is TRBJ2-5; D perhaps matches TRBD2 (5 bases). From germline, CDR1 is SGHKS and CDR2 YYEKEE (reference sequence). V lost 0 bases to trimming and J lost 7 bases, with 22 bases between them. CDR3 length: 17 residues. The chain's CDR3 is CASSLGPSTDSGGTQYF. The CDR3 nucleotides are TGTGCCAGCAGCTTGGGCCCCAGTACAGATTCTGGAGGGACCCAGTACTTC.

The V and J genes are TRBV4-2 and TRBJ2-1, with 11 bases that match TRBD2. This CDR3 contains 17 residues. Per germline, CDR1 LGHNA and CDR2 YNFKEQ. V was clipped by 1 base and J by 2 bases; unmatched bases: 4. Here the CDR3 reads CASSQAPGLAAYNEQFF. CDR3 DNA sequence: TGTGCCAGCAGCCAAGCTCCGGGACTAGCGGCCTACAATGAGCAGTTCTTC.

The V call is TRBV7-8, the J call TRBJ1-2; D possibly corresponds to TRBD1 (6 bases). Germline assignment: CDR1 SGHVS and CDR2 FQNEAQ. The V gene lost 5 bases and the J gene lost 2 bases, with 9 bases spanning the gap. The CDR3 sequence is 13 residues long. DNA of the CDR3: TGTGCCAGCAGCCGGACAGTGAACTATGGCTACACCTTC. Its protein is CASSRTVNYGYTF.

The genes are TRBV5-1 and TRBJ2-2; D gene ambiguous. The germline CDR1 and CDR2 sequences are SGHRS and YFSETQ. The CDR3 contains 13 residues. Trimming removed 2 bases at V and 6 bases at J, with 8 bases between. The CDR3 nucleotides read TGCGCCAGCAGCTTACTGAGATCCGGGGAGCTGTTTTTT. Amino acid sequence: CASSLLRSGELFF.

This chain connects TRBV11-3 to TRBJ1-3; 10 bases are a match to TRBD1. Germline V gives CDR1 SGHNT, CDR2 YENEEA. The CDR3 runs to 16 residues. V lost 8 bases and J lost 0; bases outside the gene matches: 7. CDR3 coding DNA: TGTGCCAGCTCCCCGGGACAGGGGAGCTCTGGAAACACCATATATTTT. This translates into CASSPGQGSSGNTIYF.

The rearrangement joins TRBV5-1 to TRBJ1-2, with 9 nucleotides matching TRBD1. The CDR3 extends over 15 amino acids. V lost 5 bases, J lost 7 bases, and 12 bases stayed unmatched. From germline, CDR1 is SGHRS and CDR2 YFSETQ. Here the CDR3 reads CASSPGLQGAAGYTF. The CDR3 DNA follows: TGCGCCAGCAGTCCGGGACTACAGGGGGCAGCTGGCTACACCTTC.

The V call is TRBV28, the J call TRBJ1-4; TRBD1 aligns across 9 bases. V lost 6 bases, J lost 5 bases, and 4 bases stayed unmatched. This CDR3 has 14 residues. The germline CDR1 and CDR2 sequences are MDHEN and SYDVKM. CDR3 in DNA: TGTGCCAGCAGAGGGACAGGGCAGAATGAAAAACTGTTTTTT. It is translated as CASRGTGQNEKLFF.

V gene TRBV7-8 combines with J gene TRBJ2-3; the match to TRBD1 covers 10 bases. The CDR3 spans 14 residues. Germline V gene data show CDR1 as SGHVS and CDR2 as FQNEAQ. V lost 5 bases, J lost 6 bases, and 5 bases stayed unmatched. CDR3 residues: CASSLRQGADTQYF. CDR3 DNA: TGTGCCAGCAGCCTCAGACAGGGGGCGGATACGCAGTATTTT.

The chain combines TRBV5-6 with TRBJ2-7; D gene unclear. In germline, CDR1 is SGHDT, CDR2 YYEEEE. CDR3 length: 12 residues. Trimming removed 3 bases from V and 10 bases from J, with 14 bases in between. The CDR3 here is CASSSQASGQYF. The CDR3 DNA follows: TGTGCCAGCAGCTCTCAGGCGTCCGGACAGTACTTC. Drawing the rest from reference TRBV5-6 and TRBJ2-7, the complete variable domain is DAGVTQSPTHLIKTRGQQVTLRCSPKSGHDTVSWYQQALGQGPQFIFQYYEEEERQRGNFPDRFSGHQFPNYSSELNVNALLLGDSALYLCASSSQASGQYFGPGTRLTVT.

As DNA, the CDR3 is TGTGCCAGCAGGAGACTAGCTGTTTACTACGAGCAGTACTTC. It specifies CASRRLAVYYEQYF. This chain connects TRBV2 to TRBJ2-7; the match to TRBD2 covers 7 bases. J was trimmed by 3 bases and V by 6 bases; bases with no gene match: 8. Germline V gene lookup returns CDR1 SNHLY and CDR2 FYNNEI. This CDR3 has 14 amino acids.

V usage is TRBV5-1 and J usage is TRBJ1-1, with a tentative D call TRBD1 (5 bases). The length of the CDR3 is 14 residues. Trimming pared 3 bases from V and 1 base from J, leaving 10 bases between. The germline gives CDR1 SGHRS, CDR2 YFSETQ. In nucleotides, the CDR3 is TGCGCCAGCAGCTCCAATACAGGGAACACTGAAGCTTTCTTT. It codes for CASSSNTGNTEAFF.

The chain combines TRBV5-1 with TRBJ2-1, with D possibly matching TRBD1 (5 bases). Germline V gene data show CDR1 as SGHRS and CDR2 as YFSETQ. The CDR3 runs to 15 residues. Trimming stripped 7 bases from V and 0 bases from J, with 14 bases between. CDR3 nucleotide sequence: TGCGCCAGCCAGTTGACAGAAAACTCCTACAATGAGCAGTTCTTC. It codes for CASQLTENSYNEQFF.

The J gene is TRBJ2-5, the V gene TRBV19; 8 bases fit TRBD1. The end of the DNA fits TRBJ2-7 better, so the J call may be wrong. Germline V CDR1 and CDR2: LNHDA, SQIVND (reference sequence). The length of the CDR3 is 16 residues. The CDR3: CASRAAGGASGYEQYF. The CDR3 DNA sequence: TGTGCCAGTAGGGCGGCAGGGGGCGCATCTGGCTACGAGCAGTACTTC.

The chain recombines TRBV7-6 with TRBJ2-5; TRBD1 might be the D (7 bases). The CDR3 consists of 17 residues. The V end was cut by 1 base, the J end by 3 bases, with 18 bases between. Germline assignment: CDR1 SGHVS and CDR2 FNYEAQ. The CDR3 here is CASSLVDRVRGKETQYF. The CDR3 nucleotides read TGTGCCAGCAGCTTAGTCGACAGGGTACGGGGGAAAGAGACCCAGTACTTC.

V gene TRBV11-2 combines with J gene TRBJ1-3; the D is unclear. The CDR3 contains 17 residues. Trimming took off 1 base at V and 0 bases at J, with 13 bases between the two ends. CDR1 is SGHAT and CDR2 is FQNNGV in the germline V gene. Here the CDR3 reads CASSLGWTGSSGNTIYF. For the CDR3, the DNA is TGTGCCAGCAGCTTAGGCTGGACGGGGAGCTCTGGAAACACCATATATTTT.

The V call is TRBV5-1, the J call TRBJ2-3; 7 nucleotides match TRBD1. With 3 bases clipped from V and 3 bases from J, the junction kept 7 bases outside the gene matches. The CDR3 consists of 15 residues. The germline CDR1 and CDR2 sequences are SGHRS and YFSETQ. DNA for the CDR3: TGCGCCAGCAGCTCAGTGGACAGGAGTACAGATACGCAGTATTTT. Its protein is CASSSVDRSTDTQYF. Using reference TRBV5-1 and TRBJ2-3 for the parts outside the CDR3, the full variable domain is KAGVTQTPRYLIKTRGQQVTLSCSPISGHRSVSWYQQTPGQGLQFLFEYFSETQRNKGNFPGRFSGRQFSNSRSEMNVSTLELGDSALYLCASSSVDRSTDTQYFGPGTRLTVL.

The chain couples TRBV6-6 to TRBJ1-5; unclear D gene. The germline CDR1 and CDR2 sequences are MNHNY and SVGAGI (reference sequence). This CDR3 is 12 amino acids long. Trimming removed 7 bases at V and 4 bases at J, with 8 bases between. CDR3 amino acids: CASTRVNQPQHF. The CDR3 DNA sequence: TGTGCCAGCACGAGGGTGAATCAGCCCCAGCATTTT.